This TCR beta chain was captured in a study of regulatory T cells in long-lasting Graves disease. Overall study results and limits: Newly diagnosed patients shared more than 750 public clonotypes; persistent patients shared about 2,700. Having only a small sample size may have limited accuracy.

Regarding this clonotype: The target antigen is unknown. At one boundary the junction diverges from the germline segment, which might be a read error.

Indicated time point: newly diagnosed GD, antithyroid drugs for less than 3 months. Scientists built the TCR library using RNA that was extracted from PBMCs. The CDR3 totals 17 residues. Germline V CDR1 and CDR2: ENHRY, SYGVKD. With iRepertoire HTBI primers and Arm-PCR of CDR3 regions, TCR beta libraries were built. Using its own MiXCR run on the multiplex PCR reads, TCRdb lists one record per CDR3 protein. The data show roughly 500,000 distinct CDR3 sequences, 13% to 15% seen once. These data were also reused for a study on T cells in Graves' hyperthyroidism and ophthalmopathy. That publication notes: A first-round RT-PCR of the TCR CDR3 used the HTBI primer set. Blood also held most thyroid clonotypes expanded beyond 0.001.

Source: peripheral blood mononuclear cells (PBMCs), taken at new diagnosis, from a patient treated with antithyroid drugs. This sequence originates from a woman between 50 and 59 years old with Graves disease. The V gene is TRBV10-3, the J gene TRBJ2-2; the match to TRBD1 covers 11 bases. Written as DNA, the CDR3 is TGTGCCATCAGTGAGCCTCGGACAGGGGGCTACACCGGGGAGCTGCTTTTT. Translated, it gives CAISEPRTGGYTGELLF.